What follows are 30 T cell receptor beta chains derived from one specimen sequenced in a study of breast tumors, draining lymph nodes, adjacent tissues. Via MiXCR, TCRdb re-called the multiplex PCR reads, giving one row per CDR3 protein. The data contain roughly 220,000 distinct CDR3 sequences, less than 40% of them singletons. The lymph nodes were axillary draining lymph nodes from breast cancer patients. Sequencing was performed on axillary lymph node tissue. The receptors originated from a female donor with breast cancer. Some clones in this sample may be carry-over from other donors' samples.

This clonotype was observed many times. The chain joins TRBV7-2 to TRBJ1-5; maybe TRBD1 (6 bases). Between the trimmed V and J ends, which lost 4 bases and 15 bases, there was a span of 13 bases. The CDR3 totals 11 residues. The germline V gene has CDR1 SGHTA and CDR2 FQGNSA. CDR3 protein: CASSSGTRTHF. Here the CDR3 DNA reads TGTGCCAGCAGCTCCGGGACAAGGACGCATTTT. The full variable domain, its missing parts supplied by reference TRBV7-2 and TRBJ1-5, is GAGVSQSPSNKVTEKGKDVELRCDPISGHTALYWYRQSLGQGLEFLIYFQGNSAPDKSGLPSDRFSAERTGGSVSTLTIQRTQQEDSAVYLCASSSGTRTHFGDGTRLSIL.

The sample holds many counts of this clonotype. The V call is TRBV10-2, the J call TRBJ2-7, with unresolved D. The CDR3 is 12 residues long. V was trimmed by 6 bases and J by 7 bases, leaving 13 bases between them. The V gene's germline CDR1 is WSHSY and CDR2 SAAADI. DNA for the CDR3: TGCGCCAGCAGCCGGGTTCTCGGGGAGCAGTACTTC. This translates into CASSRVLGEQYF.

This clonotype was recorded many times. This chain uses TRBV2 with TRBJ1-2; no reliable D call. V lost 5 bases and J lost 5, with 15 bases in between. Germline CDR1 and CDR2: SNHLY and FYNNEI. This CDR3 is 14 amino acids long. CDR3 sequence reads: CASSQNWEPYGYTF. CDR3 in DNA: TGTGCCAGCAGTCAAAATTGGGAACCGTATGGCTACACCTTC.

The table lists this clonotype with many counts. V usage is TRBV7-9 and J usage is TRBJ2-7, with 10 bases identical to TRBD2. Per the germline V gene, CDR1 is SEHNR and CDR2 is FQNEAQ (reference sequence). The V segment lost 5 bases and the J segment 3 bases; nucleotides outside the gene matches: 7. The CDR3 is 15 residues long. The CDR3 loop reads CASSHSGRVIYEQYF. The CDR3 DNA sequence: TGTGCCAGCAGCCACAGCGGGAGGGTGATCTACGAGCAGTACTTC.

The chain recombines TRBV6-5 with TRBJ2-2; 9 bases line up with TRBD1. The V segment lost 5 bases and the J segment 7 bases; nucleotides outside the gene matches: 2. Germline values: CDR1 MNHEY, CDR2 SVGAGI. The CDR3 is 13 amino acids. The CDR3 DNA is TGTGCCAGCAGTGGGGACAGGGTCGGGGAGCTGTTTTTT. This sequence encodes CASSGDRVGELFF.

The chain joins TRBV7-6 to TRBJ2-7; 7 bases fit TRBD2. V gave up 3 bases and J gave up 7 bases; unmatched junction bases: 9. The CDR3 has 14 residues. Germline V gene lookup returns CDR1 SGHVS and CDR2 FNYEAQ. CDR3 residues: CASSFASGNHEQYF. The CDR3 coding sequence is TGTGCCAGCAGCTTCGCTAGCGGTAACCATGAGCAGTACTTC.

J is TRBJ2-1 and V is TRBV6-2 or TRBV6-3; D remains unclear. Germline V gene data show CDR1 as MNHEY and CDR2 as SVGEGT. V shed 5 bases and J shed 8 bases, with 16 bases lying between them. The CDR3 extends over 14 amino acids. The CDR3 region is CASSHPSRPYEQFF. CDR3 DNA: TGTGCCAGCAGTCACCCCTCGCGTCCGTATGAGCAGTTCTTC.

CDR3: CASSDQGQGYNQPQHF. The CDR3 DNA sequence: TGTGCCAGCAGTGACCAGGGACAGGGGTACAATCAGCCCCAGCATTTT. The chain has TRBV6-4 and TRBJ1-5; 10 bases are shared with TRBD1. CDR3 size: 16 residues. Looked up from germline, CDR1 is MRHNA and CDR2 is SNTAGT. V shed 2 bases, J shed 3 bases, and the junction held 4 bases outside the gene matches.

This clonotype was recorded a few times. This sequence joins TRBV6-2 or TRBV6-3 and TRBJ2-3, with 7 positions matching TRBD2. With V trimmed by 2 bases and J by 1 base, 6 bases remained unmatched. The CDR3 is 16 amino acids. Germline V gene lookup returns CDR1 MNHEY and CDR2 SVGEGT. The CDR3 sequence: CASSYPVGGGTDTQYF. CDR3 nucleotide sequence: TGTGCCAGCAGTTACCCTGTGGGAGGGGGCACAGATACGCAGTATTTT.

DNA for the CDR3: TGTGCCAGCAGACTGGGGACTAGCACAGATACGCAGTATTTT. Protein sequence: CASRLGTSTDTQYF. The chain combines TRBV12-3 or TRBV12-4 with TRBJ2-3, with D perhaps matching TRBD2 (6 bases). There are 14 residues in the CDR3. The ends were cut back, 6 bases at V and 0 bases at J, with 10 bases in the middle.

CDR3 coding DNA: TGTGCCAGCAGTGAAATGGGGCTCCCAGGGGAGACCCAGTACTTC. This encodes CASSEMGLPGETQYF. The chain joins TRBV6-1 to TRBJ2-5; maybe TRBD1 (5 bases). The CDR3 spans 15 residues. Per germline, CDR1 MNHNS and CDR2 SASEGT. Trimming removed 2 bases from V and 5 bases from J, with 15 bases in between.

This clonotype was seen many times. The rearrangement joins TRBV20-1 to TRBJ2-7; D may be TRBD1 (6 bases). V lost 4 bases and J 4 bases, leaving 17 bases between the germline ends. The CDR3 has 14 residues. From germline, CDR1 is DFQATT and CDR2 SNEGSKA (reference sequence). CDR3 nucleotides: TGCAGTGCTATGGGGGCCCAGGGACGGTACGAGCAGTACTTC. Its translation: CSAMGAQGRYEQYF.

This clonotype was detected many times. The rearrangement joins TRBV5-6 to TRBJ1-2, with D perhaps matching TRBD1 (5 bases). Germline loops: CDR1 SGHDT, CDR2 YYEEEE. The CDR3 sequence is 14 residues long. The ends were cut back, 0 bases at V and 8 bases at J, with 14 bases in the middle. CDR3 protein: CASSLERGRYGYTF. In DNA, the CDR3 is TGTGCCAGCAGCTTGGAAAGGGGACGATACGGCTACACCTTC.

This sequence joins TRBV7-2 and TRBJ2-1; 9 bases map to TRBD2. The germline CDR1 and CDR2 sequences are SGHTA and FQGNSA. The CDR3 totals 15 residues. V shed 5 bases, J shed 12 bases, and the junction held 14 bases outside the gene matches. In DNA, the CDR3 is TGTGCCAGCAGCCCGGCGGGGGGGCGCACAGATACGCAGTTCTTC. Its translation is CASSPAGGRTDTQFF.

The sample holds a few counts of this clonotype. A single base separates this from a much larger clone, so it may be a read error. The V and J genes are TRBV7-9 and TRBJ1-2; 10 nucleotides match TRBD1. This CDR3 has 16 residues. Germline V lookup: CDR1 SEHNR, CDR2 FQNEAQ (reference sequence). The DNA for the CDR3 is TGTGCCAGCAGCCTGCTAGGACAGGGGGGCAACTATGGCCACACCTTC. Protein product: CASSLLGQGGNYGHTF.

V gene TRBV5-1 combines with J gene TRBJ2-7, with a tentative D call TRBD1 (9 bases). This CDR3 comprises 15 residues. The germline V gene has CDR1 SGHRS and CDR2 YFSETQ. V was shortened by 3 bases and J by 6 bases, with 19 bases between the two germline ends. CDR3: CASSSGGTGTTEQYF. The CDR3 nucleotides read TGCGCCAGCAGCTCGGGGGGGACAGGGACGACCGAGCAGTACTTC.

The chain is built from TRBV5-4 and TRBJ2-3; 8 bases align to TRBD2. This CDR3 contains 16 residues. V shed 1 base, J shed 1 base, and the junction held 5 bases outside the gene matches. CDR1 SGHNT and CDR2 YYREEE come from the germline V gene (reference sequence). CDR3 amino acids: CASSLREGPGTDTQYF. The CDR3 bases are TGTGCCAGCAGCTTGCGGGAGGGTCCTGGCACAGATACGCAGTATTTT.

This clonotype was detected many times. The chain is built from TRBV5-5 and TRBJ2-7; D might be TRBD1 or TRBD2, each matching 7 bases. The CDR3 is made up of 15 amino acids. The germline V gene has CDR1 SGHKS and CDR2 YYEKEE (reference sequence). The V gene lost 0 bases and the J gene lost 6 bases, with 16 bases spanning the gap. CDR3 sequence reads: CASSLVVTGRGEQYF. CDR3 in DNA: TGTGCCAGCAGCTTGGTTGTGACAGGGAGGGGCGAGCAGTACTTC.

The chain has TRBV7-9 and TRBJ1-6; D ambiguous. V shed 1 base and J shed 7 bases, with 11 bases lying between them. From germline, CDR1 is SEHNR and CDR2 FQNEAQ (reference sequence). CDR3 length: 15 amino acids. The CDR3 DNA reads as TGTGCCAGCAGCTTAGTGGGAACGGGAAATTCACCCCTCCACTTT. It encodes CASSLVGTGNSPLHF.

The table lists this clonotype with many counts. This chain connects TRBV29-1 to TRBJ2-5, with 13 positions matching TRBD2. This CDR3 comprises 15 residues. Looked up from germline, CDR1 is SQVTM and CDR2 is ANQGSEA. The junction had 8 bases not matched to a gene; V was cut back by 6 bases and J by 4 bases. The CDR3 bases are TGCAGCGTCGCACTAGCGGGGGGGCGGGTAGAGACCCAGTACTTC. Amino acid sequence: CSVALAGGRVETQYF. Based on the CDR3 plus reference TRBV29-1 and TRBJ2-5, the full variable domain is SAVISQKPSRDICQRGTSLTIQCQVDSQVTMMFWYRQQPGQSLTLIATANQGSEATYESGFVIDKFPISRPNLTFSTLTVSNMSPEDSSIYLCSVALAGGRVETQYFGPGTRLLVL.

Of note for this clonotype: This clone may be a read error of a much larger clone one base away. This chain links TRBV12-3 or TRBV12-4 with TRBJ2-2, with 9 bases matching TRBD2. This CDR3 has 17 residues. V was pared by 3 bases and J by 5 bases, with 10 bases of the junction left unmatched. DNA of the CDR3: TGTGCCAGCAGTTTCACGCGGGGGGGCCGTGGAACCGGGGAGCTGTTTTTT. This sequence encodes CASSFTRGGRGTGELFF.

This clonotype was seen ten or more times. The chain couples TRBV19 to TRBJ1-5; TRBD1 matches at 7 bases. The CDR3 is made up of 12 amino acids. Per the germline V gene, CDR1 is LNHDA and CDR2 is SQIVND (reference sequence). V gave up 0 bases and J gave up 11 bases; unmatched junction bases: 1. The CDR3 region is CASSIDQGAQHF. The CDR3 DNA reads as TGTGCCAGTAGTATAGATCAGGGGGCCCAGCATTTT.

On this clonotype: A read error may explain this, as a much larger clone is one base away. Here the CDR3 omits its conserved ending phenylalanine or tryptophan, so a read error is the likely source. The J gene is TRBJ1-2, the V gene TRBV19; a possible D gene is TRBD1 (5 bases). Looked up from germline, CDR1 is LNHDA and CDR2 is SQIVND (reference sequence). The V gene lost 4 bases and the J gene lost 4 bases, with 19 bases spanning the gap. This CDR3 spans 16 amino acids. The CDR3 protein is CASSRFGAGQLYGYTS. The DNA of the CDR3 is TGTGCCAGTAGTAGGTTCGGCGCGGGGCAGCTCTATGGCTACACCTCC.

This clonotype was detected only a few times. Since a much larger clone is just one base distant, this may be a read error. The chain carries TRBV12-3 or TRBV12-4 and TRBJ2-2, with a tentative D call TRBD1 (6 bases). Trimming stripped 4 bases from V and 9 bases from J, with 15 bases between. This CDR3 spans 14 amino acids. The CDR3 sequence: CASSCTGPRRELFF. The CDR3 DNA reads TGTGCCAGCAGTTGCACAGGGCCGAGGAGGGAGCTGTTTTTT.

This clonotype showed up many times. This chain joins TRBV11-3 and TRBJ1-2; a weak D match, TRBD1 (6 bases). Looked up from germline, CDR1 is SGHNT and CDR2 is YENEEA. The CDR3 has 14 residues. Trimming removed 3 bases from V and 5 bases from J, with 13 bases in between. CDR3: CASSFRGLAYGYTF. The CDR3 bases are TGTGCCAGCAGCTTCAGGGGATTGGCATATGGCTACACCTTC.

This clonotype was seen just once. This chain joins TRBV12-3 or TRBV12-4 and TRBJ1-3; the D gene is possibly TRBD1 (5 bases). Trimming cost V 4 bases and J 4 bases, with 14 bases left between them. The CDR3 is made up of 15 amino acids. The DNA of the CDR3 is TGTGCCAGCAGTTCAGCGCGGGGCACAGGAAACACCATATATTTT. Its translation: CASSSARGTGNTIYF.

This clonotype was detected ten times or more. The rearrangement joins TRBV19 to TRBJ2-1, with D unclear. The CDR3 length is 12 residues. Trimming pared 6 bases from V and 11 bases from J, leaving 14 bases between. Germline assignment: CDR1 LNHDA and CDR2 SQIVND (reference sequence). CDR3 nucleotides: TGTGCCAGTAGCCGCCAACGCGCCAAGCAGTTCTTC. Its protein is CASSRQRAKQFF.

The rearrangement links TRBV6-1 to TRBJ1-5; tentatively, D is TRBD1 (5 bases). Trimming removed 6 bases at V and 1 base at J, with 13 bases between. This CDR3 region has 15 residues. CDR1 and CDR2 (germline): MNHNS, SASEGT. The CDR3: CASRGRGRSNQPQHF. The CDR3 nucleotides are TGTGCCAGCAGAGGTAGGGGTAGGAGCAATCAGCCCCAGCATTTT.

The count of this clonotype is one. The rearrangement joins TRBV7-3 to TRBJ2-3; 8 bases map to TRBD2. Germline V gene data show CDR1 as SGHTA and CDR2 as FQGTGA. The CDR3 is 15 residues long. The V segment lost 4 bases and the J segment 2 bases; nucleotides outside the gene matches: 5. The CDR3 DNA reads as TGTGCCAGCAGCTCGGGCGGGGGGCACACAGATACGCAGTATTTT. As protein: CASSSGGGHTDTQYF.

This clonotype was observed at least ten times. This chain uses TRBV7-2 with TRBJ2-7; D may match TRBD1 or TRBD2 (6 bases each). Trimming took off 5 bases at V and 8 bases at J, with 16 bases between the two ends. CDR1 and CDR2 from the germline V gene are SGHTA and FQGNSA. This CDR3 has 13 residues. CDR3 coding DNA: TGTGCCAGCAGCCCCGGCAAGGGGGGCCAGCAGTACTTC. Translation: CASSPGKGGQQYF.